This passage covers 20 T cell receptor beta chains from one sample sequenced in a study of CD8+ T cells in alopecia areata. Sequencing used cDNA as its template, made by extracting RNA and reverse transcribing it. Profiling relied on immunoSEQ multiplex PCR, and the TCRdb table lists in-frame clones only, not all of them. Among roughly 32,000 clones listed, around 62% were seen once. The sample consisted of NKG2D-high CD8+ T cells sorted from blood. All receptors derive from a human donor with alopecia areata.

With regard to this clone: Because the CDR3's place on the DNA is in doubt, the DNA is left out and the CDR3 is given as listed by TCRdb. This chain links TRBV2 with TRBJ2-1; the tabulated D call, TRBD1, remains unverified against the DNA. The CDR3 is made up of 15 amino acids, end residues included. In germline, CDR1 is SNHLY, CDR2 FYNNEI. The CDR3 loop is CASSEVGQGAKLEFF.

The rearrangement uses TRBV7-9 and TRBJ2-1; D not resolved. The V end lost 0 bases, the J end lost 9 bases, and 9 bases lay between the germline ends. CDR1 and CDR2 from the germline V gene are SEHNR and FQNEAQ (reference sequence). This CDR3 spans 13 amino acids. The CDR3 spells CASSLAPPPEQFF. The DNA of the CDR3 is TGTGCCAGCAGCTTAGCCCCCCCGCCTGAGCAGTTCTTC.

J is TRBJ2-3 and V is TRBV14; possibly TRBD1 for D (7 bases). The CDR3 runs to 16 residues. The V gene lost 1 base and the J gene lost 6 bases, with 17 bases spanning the gap. Germline V CDR1 and CDR2: SGHDN, FVKESK. CDR3 nucleotide sequence: TGTGCCAGCAGCCAAGTGGAGGGGGCCCCTCTGGATACGCAGTATTTT. Its translation is CASSQVEGAPLDTQYF.

The chain uses TRBV4-3 and TRBJ2-7; D possibly corresponds to TRBD2 (6 bases). The CDR3 is made up of 15 amino acids. Germline lookup yields CDR1 LGHNA and CDR2 YSLEER. Trimming removed 0 bases at V and 7 bases at J, with 16 bases between. The CDR3 reads CASSQDSRSGGEQYF. CDR3 coding DNA: TGCGCCAGCAGCCAAGATTCCCGGTCTGGGGGGGAGCAGTACTTC.

This clone has just a few counts. CDR3 DNA sequence: TGTGCCAGCAGTCCGGGACAGGGGACCTTTAGGCAGTATTTT. This gives the protein CASSPGQGTFRQYF. The chain joins TRBV28 to TRBJ2-3; 10 bases agree with TRBD1. Germline loops: CDR1 MDHEN, CDR2 SYDVKM. CDR3 length: 14 residues. The V gene end was trimmed by 5 bases and the J gene end by 11 bases; junction bases not matched to a gene: 10.

This clone showed up just a few times. This chain joins TRBV7-6 and TRBJ1-4; D perhaps matches TRBD1 (5 bases). V dropped 5 bases and J dropped 6 bases, with 19 bases sitting between them. The length of the CDR3 is 16 residues. Germline V gene data show CDR1 as SGHVS and CDR2 as FNYEAQ. The CDR3 region has the DNA TGTGCCAGCAGCAAACCCGAGGGACGTTATGATGAAAAACTGTTTTTT. This codes for CASSKPEGRYDEKLFF.

V is TRBV6-9 and J is TRBJ2-6, with D uncertain. CDR3 size: 19 residues. Germline assignment: CDR1 MNHGY and CDR2 SVAAGI. The V end was cut by 5 bases, the J end by 5 bases, with 25 bases between. The DNA for the CDR3 is TGTGCCAGCAGTCAGATATCGCCTTACGACAAAAGTCGGGCCAACGTCCTGACTTTC. Its protein product is CASSQISPYDKSRANVLTF.

This chain links TRBV29-1 with TRBJ2-1; possible D gene TRBD1, 6 bases. Per germline, CDR1 SQVTM and CDR2 ANQGSEA. V dropped 7 bases and J dropped 8 bases, with 18 bases sitting between them. The CDR3 covers 13 residues. CDR3 sequence: CSARGQAGDEQFF. CDR3 bases: TGCAGCGCCCGGGGACAAGCTGGCGATGAGCAGTTCTTC.

The V gene is TRBV4-3, the J gene TRBJ2-3; TRBD2 agrees at 8 bases. V shed 0 bases and J 5 bases; nucleotides not matched to a gene: 10. The CDR3 sequence is 17 residues long. The germline V gene encodes CDR1 LGHNA and CDR2 YSLEER. CDR3 sequence: CASSQEFPAGVGDTQYF. The CDR3, as DNA: TGCGCCAGCAGCCAAGAATTCCCAGCGGGGGTGGGAGATACGCAGTATTTT.

This clone was counted once. The rearrangement uses TRBV7-9 and TRBJ2-3; 8 nucleotides line up with TRBD2. The germline V gene encodes CDR1 SEHNR and CDR2 FQNEAQ (reference sequence). V shed 5 bases, J shed 2 bases, and the junction held 18 bases outside the gene matches. This CDR3 comprises 19 residues. The CDR3 coding sequence is TGTGCCAGCAGCCATACCATACTAGCGGCTAAATCCCCCACAGATACGCAGTATTTT. This codes for CASSHTILAAKSPTDTQYF.

This rearrangement joins TRBV5-4 to TRBJ2-1; D is unresolved. V was clipped by 3 bases and J by 0 bases, with 10 bases between them. The CDR3 totals 15 residues. Germline V gene lookup returns CDR1 SGHNT and CDR2 YYREEE (reference sequence). The CDR3 protein is CASSSDWSSYNEQFF. The CDR3 nucleotides read TGTGCCAGCAGCTCCGACTGGAGCTCCTACAATGAGCAGTTCTTC.

The V and J genes are TRBV7-9 and TRBJ2-7, with TRBD2 as a possible D gene (7 bases). CDR3 length: 16 amino acids. Germline CDR1 and CDR2: SEHNR and FQNEAQ (reference sequence). The ends were cut back, 4 bases at V and 0 bases at J, with 16 bases in the middle. This chain's CDR3 is CASSSPGEGSSYEQYF. CDR3 coding DNA: TGTGCCAGCAGCTCCCCAGGGGAGGGTTCCTCCTACGAGCAGTACTTC.

A word on this clone: The junction differs from germline at one of its ends, possibly a read error. The rearrangement uses TRBV7-9 and TRBJ2-1; 9 nucleotides agree with TRBD1. The CDR3 is 17 amino acids. Germline assignment: CDR1 SEHNR and CDR2 FQNEAQ (reference sequence). The chain's CDR3 is CASSLLPGQGSNNEQFF. In DNA form, the CDR3 reads TGTGCCAGCAGCTTACTACCGGGACAGGGCTCCAACAATGAGCAGTTCTTC.

This clone was detected once. The chain uses TRBV10-2 and TRBJ2-7; TRBD2 is a possible D gene (6 bases). CDR3 length: 14 amino acids. The V gene's germline CDR1 is WSHSY and CDR2 SAAADI. V was clipped by 4 bases and J by 0 bases, with 10 bases between them. This CDR3 reads CASSGAGTSYEQYF. DNA of the CDR3: TGCGCCAGCAGTGGGGCGGGAACCTCCTACGAGCAGTACTTC.

A word on this clone: One end of the junction is discordant with germline, which a read error may explain. This chain uses TRBV2 with TRBJ1-1; maybe TRBD1 (6 bases). The CDR3 loop spans 15 amino acids. CDR1 SNHLY and CDR2 FYNNEI come from the germline V gene. As DNA, the CDR3 is TGTGCCAGCAGGGAAGTCAGGGACATGAACACTGAAGCTTTCTTT. The encoded protein is CASREVRDMNTEAFF.

This clone was detected only a few times. This chain joins TRBV18 and TRBJ2-2; D might be TRBD1 (6 bases). The CDR3 extends over 16 amino acids. Trimming took off 3 bases at V and 7 bases at J, with 18 bases between the two ends. Per germline, CDR1 KGHSH and CDR2 LQKENI. The CDR3 sequence is CASSPRRRDTDGELFF. The CDR3 DNA reads TGTGCCAGCTCACCTAGAAGAAGGGACACTGACGGGGAGCTGTTTTTT.

The chain carries TRBV7-8 and TRBJ1-1; D is possibly TRBD1 (5 bases). This CDR3 region has 15 residues. V was trimmed by 4 bases and J by 2 bases, leaving 14 bases between them. Germline lookup yields CDR1 SGHVS and CDR2 FQNEAQ. CDR3 region: CASSSLEGPNTEAFF. The CDR3, as DNA: TGTGCCAGCAGCTCCCTCGAGGGGCCTAACACTGAAGCTTTCTTT.

This chain connects TRBV4-1 to TRBJ2-7; 7 nucleotides agree with TRBD1. The CDR3 has 13 residues. V was clipped by 3 bases and J by 3 bases; unmatched bases: 2. Germline CDR1 is MGHRA and CDR2 is YSYEKL. DNA for the CDR3: TGCGCCAGCAGCCACGGGACAGACTACGAGCAGTACTTC. Translated, it gives CASSHGTDYEQYF.

The V call is TRBV29-1, the J call TRBJ2-5; 7 bases are a match to TRBD2. From germline, CDR1 is SQVTM and CDR2 ANQGSEA. The trim removed 4 bases at V and 5 bases at J, leaving 13 bases unmatched. CDR3 length: 15 amino acids. CDR3 residues: CSVAGTTVVVETQYF. As DNA, the CDR3 is TGCAGCGTTGCTGGGACTACCGTAGTGGTGGAGACCCAGTACTTC.

The chain has TRBV9 and TRBJ2-3; TRBD1 or TRBD2 may be the D gene (5 bases each). This CDR3 spans 19 amino acids. Per the germline V gene, CDR1 is SGDLS and CDR2 is YYNGEE. V lost 1 base, J lost 1 base, and 22 bases lay in between. The chain's CDR3 is CASSVMGLETERGTDTQYF. CDR3 sequence (DNA): TGTGCCAGCAGCGTAATGGGTTTGGAGACAGAGAGGGGCACAGATACGCAGTATTTT.